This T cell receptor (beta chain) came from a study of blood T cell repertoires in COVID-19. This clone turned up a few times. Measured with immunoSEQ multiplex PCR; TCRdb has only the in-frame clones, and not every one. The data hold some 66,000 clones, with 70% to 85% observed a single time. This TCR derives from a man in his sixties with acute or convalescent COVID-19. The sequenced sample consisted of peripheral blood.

The CDR3 DNA reads as TGCGCCAGCAGCCATCGAGTCTCCGGGGGCTATGGCTACACCTTC. Translation gives CASSHRVSGGYGYTF. The chain links TRBV4-1 to TRBJ1-2; perhaps TRBD1 as D (5 bases). The CDR3 is 15 amino acids. Trimming pared 3 bases from V and 4 bases from J, leaving 15 bases between. Germline CDR1 MGHRA, CDR2 YSYEKL.